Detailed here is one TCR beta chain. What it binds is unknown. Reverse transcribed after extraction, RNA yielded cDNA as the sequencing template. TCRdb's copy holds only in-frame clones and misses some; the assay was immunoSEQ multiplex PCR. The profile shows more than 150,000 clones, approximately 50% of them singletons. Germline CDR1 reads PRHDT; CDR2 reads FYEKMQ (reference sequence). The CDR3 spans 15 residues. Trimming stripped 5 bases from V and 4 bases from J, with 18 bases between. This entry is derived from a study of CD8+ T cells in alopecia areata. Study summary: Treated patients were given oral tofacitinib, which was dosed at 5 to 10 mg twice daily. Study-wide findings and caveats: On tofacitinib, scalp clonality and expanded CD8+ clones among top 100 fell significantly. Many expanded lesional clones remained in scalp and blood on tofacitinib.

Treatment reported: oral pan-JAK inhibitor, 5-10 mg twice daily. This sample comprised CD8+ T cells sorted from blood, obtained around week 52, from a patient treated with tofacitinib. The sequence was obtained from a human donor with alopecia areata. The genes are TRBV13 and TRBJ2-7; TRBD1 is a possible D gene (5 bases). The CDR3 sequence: CASSTQEGQYYEQYF. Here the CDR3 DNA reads TGTGCCAGCAGCACACAGGAAGGGCAGTATTACGAGCAGTACTTC.